The next 23 T cell receptor beta chains were all read from a single sample in a study of technical replicates of blood from a few donors. The protocol was immunoSEQ multiplex PCR, while the TCRdb copy is restricted to in-frame clones and leaves out a portion. The sample records approximately 81,000 clones, about 96% being singletons. The sequenced material came from T cells isolated from PBMCs. The source of these receptors is a human donor in good health.

This chain joins TRBV10-1 and TRBJ2-5; 8 positions match TRBD2. Germline V gene lookup returns CDR1 WNHNN and CDR2 SYGVQD (reference sequence). J gave up 5 bases and V 5 bases, and 19 bases lay outside the gene matches. This CDR3 has 18 residues. CDR3 amino acids: CASSNRATSVWRQETQYF. In DNA form, the CDR3 reads TGCGCCAGCAGTAACCGAGCGACTAGCGTTTGGAGGCAGGAGACCCAGTACTTC.

The chain is built from TRBV30 and TRBJ2-7; 8 nucleotides agree with TRBD2. This CDR3 has 13 residues. J lost 4 bases, V lost 3 bases, and 5 bases had no gene match. Germline loops: CDR1 GTSNPN, CDR2 SVGIG (reference sequence). In DNA, the CDR3 is TGTGCCTGGAGAACCGGGGGGGCGTACGAGCAGTACTTC. This gives the protein CAWRTGGAYEQYF.

V usage is TRBV29-1 and J usage is TRBJ1-1, with D possibly being TRBD1 (6 bases). The germline CDR1 and CDR2 sequences are SQVTM and ANQGSEA. CDR3 size: 12 residues. The ends were cut back, 3 bases at V and 11 bases at J, with 16 bases in the middle. The CDR3 sequence is CSVDRQGRGAFF. CDR3 nucleotide sequence: TGCAGCGTTGATCGCCAGGGGCGTGGGGCTTTCTTT.

The V gene is TRBV9, the J gene TRBJ1-1, with 9 bases fitting TRBD1. J gave up 4 bases and V 0 bases, and 4 bases lay outside the gene matches. The germline V gene has CDR1 SGDLS and CDR2 YYNGEE. The CDR3 runs 15 residues. The CDR3 loop reads CASSVVGTGSTEAFF. The CDR3 DNA sequence: TGTGCCAGCAGCGTAGTGGGGACAGGGAGCACTGAAGCTTTCTTT.

This clone was observed a handful of times. The chain carries TRBV2 and TRBJ1-3; D is perhaps TRBD1 (5 bases). Germline lookup yields CDR1 SNHLY and CDR2 FYNNEI. V dropped 7 bases and J dropped 0 bases, with 28 bases sitting between them. CDR3 length: 20 amino acids. For the CDR3, the DNA is TGTGCCAGCACCGAAATCGTCGTGAGTTGGACACCAGACTCTGGAAACACCATATATTTT. Protein: CASTEIVVSWTPDSGNTIYF.

The chain recombines TRBV9 with TRBJ2-2, with 7 nucleotides matching TRBD2. Per the germline V gene, CDR1 is SGDLS and CDR2 is YYNGEE. The CDR3 is 15 amino acids. V shed 7 bases, J shed 1 base, and the junction held 7 bases outside the gene matches. The CDR3 region is CASGEGGGNTGELFF. In DNA, the CDR3 is TGTGCCAGCGGGGAAGGCGGGGGGAACACCGGGGAGCTGTTTTTT. The full variable domain, with the rest looked up from reference TRBV9 and TRBJ2-2, is DSGVTQTPKHLITATGQRVTLRCSPRSGDLSVYWYQQSLDQGLQFLIQYYNGEERAKGNILERFSAQQFPDLHSELNLSSLELGDSALYFCASGEGGGNTGELFFGEGSRLTVL.

The rearrangement uses TRBV19 and TRBJ1-1; maybe TRBD1 (6 bases). V was cut by 3 bases and J by 3 bases, with 8 bases left in between. There are 13 residues in the CDR3. Germline assignment: CDR1 LNHDA and CDR2 SQIVND (reference sequence). The CDR3 is CASSINRDTEAFF. The CDR3 DNA is TGTGCCAGTAGTATCAACAGGGACACTGAAGCTTTCTTT.

The V call is TRBV20-1, the J call TRBJ2-7; D ambiguous. Germline V gene lookup returns CDR1 DFQATT and CDR2 SNEGSKA (reference sequence). This CDR3 contains 11 residues. V lost 2 bases, J lost 2 bases, and 4 bases lay in between. The CDR3 nucleotides are TGCAGTGCTAGAATCGCCTACGAGCAGTACTTC. Encoded protein: CSARIAYEQYF.

The sample holds one count of this clone. This chain joins TRBV30 and TRBJ2-1; D gene ambiguous. V dropped 0 bases and J dropped 4 bases, with 4 bases sitting between them. The CDR3 loop spans 12 amino acids. CDR1 and CDR2 (germline): GTSNPN, SVGIG (reference sequence). CDR3: CAWSVAYNEQFF. CDR3 DNA sequence: TGTGCCTGGAGTGTAGCTTACAATGAGCAGTTCTTC.

The chain employs TRBV5-1 and TRBJ2-3; the match to TRBD1 covers 8 bases. The CDR3 loop spans 16 amino acids. Germline V gene lookup returns CDR1 SGHRS and CDR2 YFSETQ. J lost 2 bases, V lost 0 bases, and 5 bases had no gene match. In nucleotides, the CDR3 is TGCGCCAGCAGCTTGGCGGGGGACAGGAACACAGATACGCAGTATTTT. It codes for CASSLAGDRNTDTQYF.

V gene TRBV7-9 combines with J gene TRBJ2-7, with 9 nucleotides matching TRBD1. Germline CDR1 reads SEHNR; CDR2 reads FQNEAQ (reference sequence). J was trimmed by 6 bases and V by 4 bases; bases with no gene match: 10. CDR3 length equals 15 residues. The CDR3: CASSSRDRDFREQYF. The CDR3 coding sequence is TGTGCCAGCAGCTCCCGGGACAGGGATTTCCGCGAGCAGTACTTC.

This chain joins TRBV13 and TRBJ1-4; TRBD1 agrees at 8 bases. The V gene's germline CDR1 is PRHDT and CDR2 FYEKMQ (reference sequence). The CDR3 is 14 residues long. J was trimmed by 4 bases and V by 3 bases; bases with no gene match: 1. CDR3 coding DNA: TGTGCCAGCAGCTTCGGACAGGGTAATGAAAAACTGTTTTTT. It translates to CASSFGQGNEKLFF. Using reference TRBV13 and TRBJ1-4 for the parts outside the CDR3, the full variable domain is AAGVIQSPRHLIKEKRETATLKCYPIPRHDTVYWYQQGPGQDPQFLISFYEKMQSDKGSIPDRFSAQQFSDYHSELNMSSLELGDSALYFCASSFGQGNEKLFFGSGTQLSVL.

The chain carries TRBV5-4 and TRBJ1-4; D is ambiguous. Per the germline V gene, CDR1 is SGHNT and CDR2 is YYREEE (reference sequence). This CDR3 is built from 14 residues. Trimming cost V 0 bases and J 3 bases, with 6 bases left between them. This chain's CDR3 is CASSLERSNEKLFF. The CDR3 coding sequence is TGTGCCAGCAGCTTGGAACGGTCTAATGAAAAACTGTTTTTT. The full variable domain, in which reference TRBV5-4 and TRBJ1-4 provide the parts outside the CDR3, is ETGVTQSPTHLIKTRGQQVTLRCSSQSGHNTVSWYQQALGQGPQFIFQYYREEENGRGNFPPRFSGLQFPNYSSELNVNALELDDSALYLCASSLERSNEKLFFGSGTQLSVL.

This chain connects TRBV7-3 to TRBJ2-1, with 7 bases fitting TRBD1. Trimming took 5 bases from V and 1 from J; bases not matched to a gene: 5. The CDR3 has 15 amino acids. Germline CDR1 reads SGHTA; CDR2 reads FQGTGA. The CDR3 spells CASSQQGKSYNEQFF. CDR3 DNA sequence: TGTGCCAGCAGCCAACAGGGGAAGTCCTACAATGAGCAGTTCTTC.

The genes are TRBV6-6 and TRBJ1-1; no clear D gene. CDR1 and CDR2 (germline): MNHNY, SVGAGI (reference sequence). Deletions cut 0 bases from V and 2 bases from J, with 4 bases between. The length of the CDR3 is 13 residues. The CDR3 DNA follows: TGTGCCAGCAGTTACTCCCATAACACTGAAGCTTTCTTT. Translating it yields CASSYSHNTEAFF.

The CDR3 loop reads CASSRTGERGYF. The CDR3 nucleotides read TGTGCCAGCAGTCGGACAGGAGAAAGGGGGTACTTC. J is TRBJ2-5 and V is TRBV6-5; TRBD1 matches 7 bases. With V trimmed by 5 bases and J by 13 bases, 10 bases remained unmatched. The germline V gene has CDR1 MNHEY and CDR2 SVGAGI. The CDR3 has 12 amino acids.

This clone was seen more than once but under ten times. The rearrangement links TRBV28 to TRBJ1-1, with D maybe TRBD1 (5 bases). CDR1 is MDHEN, CDR2 SYDVKM, per germline. V gave up 1 base and J gave up 6 bases, with 9 bases separating them. CDR3 size: 13 residues. In DNA, the CDR3 is TGTGCCAGCAGTTTATCCGGAGGGGCTGAAGCTTTCTTT. Residues: CASSLSGGAEAFF.

The rearrangement joins TRBV6-1 to TRBJ2-7; 7 bases are a match to TRBD1. J gave up 7 bases and V 6 bases, and 3 bases lay outside the gene matches. This CDR3 has 11 amino acids. From germline, CDR1 is MNHNS and CDR2 SASEGT. In nucleotides, the CDR3 is TGTGCCAGCAGGATACAGGGGGAGCAGTACTTC. Encoded protein: CASRIQGEQYF.

J is TRBJ2-1 and V is TRBV6-6; D remains unclear. Germline CDR1 reads MNHNY; CDR2 reads SVGAGI (reference sequence). CDR3 length equals 14 residues. V was clipped by 0 bases and J by 7 bases, with 10 bases between them. This chain's CDR3 is CASSYSPTQNEQFF. The CDR3, as DNA: TGTGCCAGCAGTTACTCGCCGACTCAAAATGAGCAGTTCTTC.

V usage is TRBV11-3 and J usage is TRBJ2-3; 15 positions match TRBD2. The germline V gene encodes CDR1 SGHNT and CDR2 YENEEA. With V trimmed by 5 bases and J by 6 bases, 3 bases remained unmatched. The length of the CDR3 is 15 residues. Here the CDR3 reads CASSPGTSGRDTQYF. Here the CDR3 DNA reads TGTGCCAGCAGCCCAGGGACTAGCGGGAGGGATACGCAGTATTTT.

V and J are TRBV30 and TRBJ1-3; D unresolved. The germline V and J ends were trimmed by 0 bases and 4 bases, with 10 bases remaining between them. The germline V gene encodes CDR1 GTSNPN and CDR2 SVGIG (reference sequence). This CDR3 contains 14 residues. As DNA, the CDR3 is TGTGCCTGGAGTGTACAATTTTCCGGAAACACCATATATTTT. As protein: CAWSVQFSGNTIYF.

The chain uses TRBV6-5 and TRBJ1-4; TRBD1 agrees at 10 bases. The CDR3 contains 13 residues. The V and J ends lost 6 bases and 13 bases, in that order; junction bases with no gene match: 8. CDR1 is MNHEY and CDR2 is SVGAGI in the germline V gene. The CDR3 region has the DNA TGTGCCAGCAGGCCGGGACAGGGGTTAAGACTGTTTTTT. Translating it yields CASRPGQGLRLFF.

This clone was detected only once. The chain uses TRBV9 and TRBJ2-7; possible D gene TRBD1, 5 bases. V was clipped by 0 bases and J by 5 bases, with 18 bases between them. Germline assignment: CDR1 SGDLS and CDR2 YYNGEE. The length of the CDR3 is 16 residues. In DNA form, the CDR3 reads TGTGCCAGCAGCGTAGGAGTAGGGGTCTCCTTCGACGAGCAGTACTTC. Translated: CASSVGVGVSFDEQYF.